The 8 T cell receptor beta chains below all came from one sample that was sequenced in a study of control samples from healthy donors and cancer patients. Here immunoSEQ multiplex PCR was the method, and the copy in TCRdb shows in-frame clones only, minus some. Of approximately 46,000 clones listed, roughly 92% are singletons. The sample taken for sequencing was PBMCs. The receptors were sampled from a man aged 25-45 years with colorectal cancer.

The J gene is TRBJ2-6, the V gene TRBV29-1, with 10 bases identical to TRBD1. Germline V gene sequence: CDR1 SQVTM, CDR2 ANQGSEA. The V and J ends lost 3 bases and 2 bases, in that order; junction bases with no gene match: 7. This CDR3 has 17 amino acids. The CDR3: CSVDPGQGIAGANVLTF. The CDR3 nucleotides are TGCAGCGTTGACCCGGGACAGGGGATCGCTGGGGCCAACGTCCTGACTTTC.

This rearrangement joins TRBV5-1 to TRBJ2-5, with a tentative D call TRBD2 (6 bases). The V gene lost 1 base and the J gene lost 5 bases, with 15 bases spanning the gap. The CDR3 consists of 15 residues. In germline, CDR1 is SGHRS, CDR2 YFSETQ. In nucleotides, the CDR3 is TGCGCCAGCAGCTTGTATGGCGGGGAGAGGGAGACCCAGTACTTC. Amino acid sequence: CASSLYGGERETQYF.

The chain recombines TRBV7-9 with TRBJ1-2; 8 nucleotides match TRBD1. Germline V gene data show CDR1 as SEHNR and CDR2 as FQNEAQ (reference sequence). J lost 8 bases, V lost 7 bases, and 18 bases had no gene match. There are 16 residues in the CDR3. The CDR3 nucleotides are TGTGCCAGCATCGACCTCGACAGGGGAACGGATTCGGGCTACACCTTC. This codes for CASIDLDRGTDSGYTF.

The gene calls are TRBV6-5 and TRBJ1-6; D is ambiguous. CDR1 is MNHEY and CDR2 is SVGAGI in the germline V gene. The CDR3 extends over 15 amino acids. The V gene lost 0 bases and the J gene lost 7 bases, with 10 bases spanning the gap. The CDR3 sequence: CASSYSNRPNSPLHF. The CDR3 DNA is TGTGCCAGCAGTTACTCGAACAGACCAAATTCACCCCTCCACTTT.

The gene calls are TRBV5-1 and TRBJ1-5; 8 bases are shared with TRBD1. The CDR3 totals 14 residues. CDR1 and CDR2 (germline): SGHRS, YFSETQ. V lost 4 bases, J lost 2 bases, and 2 bases stayed unmatched. The DNA for the CDR3 is TGCGCCAGCAGCCCGACAGGGGGCAATCAGCCCCAGCATTTT. Amino acid sequence: CASSPTGGNQPQHF.

For the CDR3, the DNA is TGTGCCAGCAGGTCCGACATGAGCTCTGGAAACACCATATATTTT. It codes for CASRSDMSSGNTIYF. This chain uses TRBV6-5 with TRBJ1-3; D not resolved. The germline V gene has CDR1 MNHEY and CDR2 SVGAGI. The CDR3 is 15 amino acids. The V end lost 6 bases, the J end lost 0 bases, and 12 bases lay between the germline ends.

V is TRBV6-2 or TRBV6-3 and J is TRBJ1-1, with 8 nucleotides matching TRBD1. Germline CDR1 and CDR2: MNHEY and SVGEGT. The V segment lost 0 bases and the J segment 0 bases; nucleotides outside the gene matches: 3. The CDR3 runs to 16 residues. This chain's CDR3 is CASSYSGQDLNTEAFF. The CDR3 DNA reads as TGTGCCAGCAGTTACTCGGGACAGGATTTGAACACTGAAGCTTTCTTT.

The V call is TRBV4-3, the J call TRBJ1-4; TRBD1 is a possible D gene (5 bases). In germline, CDR1 is LGHNA, CDR2 YSLEER. The CDR3 covers 13 residues. The V and J ends lost 0 bases and 13 bases respectively, with 12 bases between them. The CDR3 DNA follows: TGCGCCAGCAGCCAAGACCGTACGGGGGGACTGTTTTTT. Translation: CASSQDRTGGLFF.